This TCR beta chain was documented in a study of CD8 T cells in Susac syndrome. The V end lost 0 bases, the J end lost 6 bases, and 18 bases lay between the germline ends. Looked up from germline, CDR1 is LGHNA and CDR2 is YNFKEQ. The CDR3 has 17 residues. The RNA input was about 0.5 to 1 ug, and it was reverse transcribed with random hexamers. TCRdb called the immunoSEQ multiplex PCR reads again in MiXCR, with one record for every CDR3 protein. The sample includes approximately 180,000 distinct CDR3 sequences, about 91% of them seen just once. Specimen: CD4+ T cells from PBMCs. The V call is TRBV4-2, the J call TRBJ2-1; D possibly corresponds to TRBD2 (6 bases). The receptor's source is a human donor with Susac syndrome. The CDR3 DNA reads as TGTGCCAGCAGCCAAGAAAGCTCAGGGCGGGATGGCAATGAGCAGTTCTTC. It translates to CASSQESSGRDGNEQFF.